This T cell receptor beta chain was sequenced for a study of T-cell reconstitution after alpha-beta-depleted transplantation in children. General study findings and limits: After transplant, high TCRbeta diversity at day 60 in some patients arose from surviving recipient T cells and thymic progenitors. T-cell counts and diversity at one year following transplant were attributed mainly to newly produced T cells. Reports say that about two months after transplant, the alpha-beta T cells came out of several hundred graft clones that had expanded.

It was with unique molecular identifiers that the TCRbeta library was prepared. TCRdb re-called the PCR reads through MiXCR, storing one row per CDR3 protein. The table includes around 78,000 distinct CDR3 sequences, less than 15% detected once. Germline V gene lookup returns CDR1 SQVTM and CDR2 ANQGSEA. The germline V and J ends were trimmed by 0 bases and 3 bases, with 6 bases remaining between them. The CDR3 has 13 residues. There are many counts of this clonotype. The target antigen is unknown. This clonotype was obtained from a male patient aged 2-10 years who had a stem cell transplant for acute lymphoblastic leukemia, so the T cells may come from the graft donor. The genes are TRBV29-1 and TRBJ1-5; no clear D gene. The specimen comprised PBMCs, mostly from graft donor cells, sampled 180 days after TCRalphabeta/CD19-depleted stem cell transplant. CDR3 loop: CSVEEEDNQPQHF. The DNA of the CDR3 is TGCAGCGTTGAAGAAGAGGACAATCAGCCCCAGCATTTT. Based on the CDR3 plus reference TRBV29-1 and TRBJ1-5, the full variable domain is SAVISQKPSRDICQRGTSLTIQCQVDSQVTMMFWYRQQPGQSLTLIATANQGSEATYESGFVIDKFPISRPNLTFSTLTVSNMSPEDSSIYLCSVEEEDNQPQHFGDGTRLSIL.